The clone carrying this TCR beta chain appeared many times. The antigen is not known. These data are taken from a study of T cells after yellow fever vaccination. With 7 bases removed from V and 2 bases from J, the gap between germline ends came to 9 bases. The CDR3 covers 12 residues. UMIs were added to TCR cDNA along with a universal primer site when it was made by 5'RACE template switching. TCRdb called the 5' RACE reads again in MiXCR, with one record for every CDR3 protein. The sample lists about 220,000 distinct CDR3 sequences, 3% to 4% occurring once. Study-level points and caveats: When the response was secondary, it was weaker but reached its peak faster, day 5 versus 15. FACS-sorted repertoires could contain abundant clonotypes contaminating from the bulk population. Among primary-vaccination clones, most reappeared after the booster, at almost 98% for CD4 and more than 85% for CD8.

The source is a man aged 18 to 35 who received the YFV17D yellow fever vaccine. The source was CD4+ T cells sorted from PBMCs, collected 10 days after the yellow fever booster vaccination. The rearrangement uses TRBV12-3 or TRBV12-4 and TRBJ2-7, with D unclear. CDR3 nucleotide sequence: TGTGCCAGCATGAGGCAGACCTACGAGCAGTACTTC. Translation gives CASMRQTYEQYF.